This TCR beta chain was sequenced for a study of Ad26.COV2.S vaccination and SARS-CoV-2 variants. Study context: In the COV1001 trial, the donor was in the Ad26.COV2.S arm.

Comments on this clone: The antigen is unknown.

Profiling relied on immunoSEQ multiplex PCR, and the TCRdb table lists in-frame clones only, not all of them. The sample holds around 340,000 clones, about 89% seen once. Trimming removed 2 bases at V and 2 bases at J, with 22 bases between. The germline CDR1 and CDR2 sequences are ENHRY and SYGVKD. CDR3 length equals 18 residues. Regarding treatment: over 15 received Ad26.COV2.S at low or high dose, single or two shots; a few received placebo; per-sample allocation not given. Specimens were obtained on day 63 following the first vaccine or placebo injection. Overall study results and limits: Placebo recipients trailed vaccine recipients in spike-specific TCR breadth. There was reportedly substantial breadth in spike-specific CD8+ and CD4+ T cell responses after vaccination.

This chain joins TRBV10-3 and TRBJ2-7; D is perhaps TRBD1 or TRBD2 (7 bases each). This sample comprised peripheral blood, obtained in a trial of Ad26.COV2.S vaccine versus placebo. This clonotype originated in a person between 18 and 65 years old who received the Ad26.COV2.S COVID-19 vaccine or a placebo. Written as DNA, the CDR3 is TGTGCCATCAGTGAGCGGTCAGGGGGGGTCCATTCCGCCTACGAGCAGTACTTC. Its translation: CAISERSGGVHSAYEQYF.